The 10 T cell receptor beta chains in this list originate from one sample, sequenced in a study of T cell changes during pregnancy in multiple sclerosis. Profiling relied on immunoSEQ multiplex PCR, and the TCRdb table lists in-frame clones only, not all of them. The sample carries roughly 11,000 clones, roughly 80% recorded once. Sequenced material: CD8+ T cells from peripheral blood mononuclear cells, taken after pregnancy. The receptors derive from a female donor in good health, enrolled as a control in a pregnancy study.

V gene TRBV4-3 combines with J gene TRBJ2-7; 8 positions agree with TRBD2. The CDR3 contains 15 residues. Per the germline V gene, CDR1 is LGHNA and CDR2 is YSLEER. J was trimmed by 7 bases and V by 2 bases; bases with no gene match: 10. Here the CDR3 DNA reads TGCGCCAGCAGCCAAAGGACGGGAGGGGTTGGGGAGCAGTACTTC. This gives the protein CASSQRTGGVGEQYF.

This chain links TRBV6-1 with TRBJ2-3; 16 positions match TRBD2. CDR1 and CDR2 (germline): MNHNS, SASEGT. V lost 4 bases, J lost 6 bases, and 4 bases stayed unmatched. This CDR3 comprises 16 residues. In nucleotides, the CDR3 is TGTGCCAGCAGTGTTGGGACTAGCGGGGGGGCCGATACGCAGTATTTT. Amino acid sequence: CASSVGTSGGADTQYF.

The V gene is TRBV7-9, the J gene TRBJ1-4; 7 bases map to TRBD1. The J segment lost 8 bases and the V segment lost 5 bases, leaving 14 bases of the junction unmatched. Germline V gene lookup returns CDR1 SEHNR and CDR2 FQNEAQ (reference sequence). The length of the CDR3 is 16 residues. In DNA, the CDR3 is TGTGCCAGCAGCCTCGACAGGGAATCGATGGTCGAAAAACTGTTTTTT. Translating it yields CASSLDRESMVEKLFF.

The V and J genes are TRBV6-6 and TRBJ1-2; 7 positions agree with TRBD1. CDR1 is MNHNY, CDR2 SVGAGI, per germline (reference sequence). J lost 8 bases, V lost 7 bases, and 13 bases had no gene match. The CDR3 extends over 14 amino acids. CDR3 in amino acids: CASIIAGTALGYTF. In DNA, the CDR3 is TGTGCCAGCATTATTGCCGGGACAGCTTTAGGCTACACCTTC.

The V and J genes are TRBV7-2 and TRBJ2-7; TRBD2 matches 7 bases. The CDR3 contains 16 residues. V shed 4 bases, J shed 1 base, and the junction held 10 bases outside the gene matches. CDR1 is SGHTA, CDR2 FQGNSA, per germline. The DNA for the CDR3 is TGTGCCAGCAGCTCAATAGAGCGGGAACTATCCTACGAGCAGTACTTC. It yields the protein CASSSIERELSYEQYF.

By its share, this clone is medium-sized. The V call is TRBV6-1, the J call TRBJ2-7; 12 bases are a match to TRBD1. The V gene's germline CDR1 is MNHNS and CDR2 SASEGT. The CDR3 has 15 residues. V was pared by 5 bases and J by 2 bases, with 4 bases of the junction left unmatched. In DNA form, the CDR3 reads TGTGCCAGCAGTTCCGGGACAGGGGGCCCCTACGAGCAGTACTTC. Encoded protein: CASSSGTGGPYEQYF.

V is TRBV30 and J is TRBJ2-2; D remains ambiguous. In germline, CDR1 is GTSNPN, CDR2 SVGIG (reference sequence). The CDR3 consists of 12 residues. The V end was cut by 3 bases, the J end by 3 bases, with 5 bases between. CDR3 amino acids: CAWRSDTGELFF. The CDR3 DNA sequence: TGTGCCTGGAGGTCTGACACCGGGGAGCTGTTTTTT.

A single count supports this clone. The rearrangement joins TRBV18 to TRBJ2-7; D is ambiguous. Germline V gene sequence: CDR1 KGHSH, CDR2 LQKENI. V lost 3 bases to trimming and J lost 2 bases, with 8 bases between them. This CDR3 spans 13 amino acids. The CDR3 loop is CASSPYYAYEQYF. In nucleotides, the CDR3 is TGTGCCAGCTCACCCTATTACGCCTACGAGCAGTACTTC.

The chain recombines TRBV7-2 with TRBJ2-2, with 9 bases identical to TRBD1. Germline trimming cut 2 bases from V and 4 bases from J; bases unmatched to any gene: 5. There are 16 residues in the CDR3. Germline loops: CDR1 SGHTA, CDR2 FQGNSA. This CDR3 is CASSLFGTGTTGELFF. In nucleotides, the CDR3 is TGTGCCAGCAGCTTATTTGGGACAGGGACCACCGGGGAGCTGTTTTTT.

This clone was seen only a few times. The J gene is TRBJ2-7, the V gene TRBV7-9, with TRBD2 identical over 9 bases. There are 15 residues in the CDR3. With V trimmed by 5 bases and J by 0 bases, 5 bases remained unmatched. Germline V CDR1 and CDR2: SEHNR, FQNEAQ (reference sequence). The CDR3 region is CASSQETSGSYEQYF. In nucleotides, the CDR3 is TGTGCCAGCAGCCAAGAGACTAGCGGCTCCTACGAGCAGTACTTC.